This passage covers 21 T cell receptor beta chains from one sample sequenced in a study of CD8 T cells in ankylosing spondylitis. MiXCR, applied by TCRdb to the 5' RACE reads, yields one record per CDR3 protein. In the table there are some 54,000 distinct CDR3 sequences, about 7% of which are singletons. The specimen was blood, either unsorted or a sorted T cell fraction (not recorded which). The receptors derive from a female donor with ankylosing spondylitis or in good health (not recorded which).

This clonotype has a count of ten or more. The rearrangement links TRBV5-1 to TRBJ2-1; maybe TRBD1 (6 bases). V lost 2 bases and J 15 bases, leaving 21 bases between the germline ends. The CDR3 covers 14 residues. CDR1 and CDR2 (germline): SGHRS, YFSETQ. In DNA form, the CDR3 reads TGCGCCAGCAGCTTCAACCCAGGGGTGGAAGCTCCGTTCTTC. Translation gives CASSFNPGVEAPFF.

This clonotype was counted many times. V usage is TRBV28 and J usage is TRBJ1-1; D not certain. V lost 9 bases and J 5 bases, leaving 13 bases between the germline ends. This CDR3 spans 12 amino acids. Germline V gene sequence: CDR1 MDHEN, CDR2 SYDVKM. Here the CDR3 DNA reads TGTGCCAGTATTGGCGACACGACTGAAGCTTTCTTT. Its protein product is CASIGDTTEAFF. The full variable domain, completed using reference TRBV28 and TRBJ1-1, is DVKVTQSSRYLVKRTGEKVFLECVQDMDHENMFWYRQDPGLGLRLIYFSYDVKMKEKGDIPEGYSVSREKKERFSLILESASTNQTSMYLCASIGDTTEAFFGQGTRLTVV.

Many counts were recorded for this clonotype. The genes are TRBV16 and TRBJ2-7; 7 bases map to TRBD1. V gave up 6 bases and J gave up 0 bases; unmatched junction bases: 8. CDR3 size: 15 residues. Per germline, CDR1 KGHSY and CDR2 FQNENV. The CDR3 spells CASSHDRDSSYEQYF. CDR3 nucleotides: TGTGCCAGCAGTCATGACAGGGACAGCTCCTACGAGCAGTACTTC.

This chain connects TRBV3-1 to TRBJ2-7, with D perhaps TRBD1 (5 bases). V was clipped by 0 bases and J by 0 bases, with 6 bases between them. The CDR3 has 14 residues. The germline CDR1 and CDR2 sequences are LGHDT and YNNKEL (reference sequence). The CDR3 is CASSQEGASYEQYF. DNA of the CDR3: TGTGCCAGCAGCCAAGAAGGGGCCTCCTACGAGCAGTACTTC.

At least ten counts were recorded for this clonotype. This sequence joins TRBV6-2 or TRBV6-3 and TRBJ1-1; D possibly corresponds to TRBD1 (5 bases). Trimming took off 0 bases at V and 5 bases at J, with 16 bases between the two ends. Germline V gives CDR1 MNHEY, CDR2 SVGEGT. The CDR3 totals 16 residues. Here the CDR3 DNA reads TGTGCCAGCAGTTACTCGAACGGGGGGAGCGGAACTGAAGCTTTCTTT. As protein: CASSYSNGGSGTEAFF.

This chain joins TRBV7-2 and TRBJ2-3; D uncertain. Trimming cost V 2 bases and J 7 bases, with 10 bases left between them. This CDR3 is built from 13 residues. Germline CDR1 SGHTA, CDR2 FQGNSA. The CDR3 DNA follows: TGTGCCAGCAGCTTAAAGGCCGAGCATACGCAGTATTTT. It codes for CASSLKAEHTQYF.

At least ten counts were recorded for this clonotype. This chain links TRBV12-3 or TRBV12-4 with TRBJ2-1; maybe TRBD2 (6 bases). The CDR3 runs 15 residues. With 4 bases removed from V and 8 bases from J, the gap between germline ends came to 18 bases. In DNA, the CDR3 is TGTGCCAGCAGTTCCGCCCGTAGTACGGGGGATGAGCAGTTCTTC. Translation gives CASSSARSTGDEQFF.

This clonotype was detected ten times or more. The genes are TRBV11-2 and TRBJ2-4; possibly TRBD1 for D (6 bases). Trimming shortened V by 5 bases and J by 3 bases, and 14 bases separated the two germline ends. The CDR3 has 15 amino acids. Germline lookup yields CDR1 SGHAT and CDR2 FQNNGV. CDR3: CASSDEQGIKNIQYF. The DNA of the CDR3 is TGTGCCAGCAGCGACGAACAGGGAATCAAAAACATTCAGTACTTC.

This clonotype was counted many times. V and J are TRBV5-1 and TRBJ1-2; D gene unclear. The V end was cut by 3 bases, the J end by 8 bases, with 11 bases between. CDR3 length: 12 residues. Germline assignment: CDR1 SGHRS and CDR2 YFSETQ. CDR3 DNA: TGCGCCAGCAGCTCAGCACGGCTGGGCTACACCTTC. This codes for CASSSARLGYTF.

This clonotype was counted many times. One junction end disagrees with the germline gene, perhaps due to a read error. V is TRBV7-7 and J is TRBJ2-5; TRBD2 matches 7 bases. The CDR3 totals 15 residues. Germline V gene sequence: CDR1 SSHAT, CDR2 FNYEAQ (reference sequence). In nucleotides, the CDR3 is TGTGCTAGCAGCTTAGGGCTAGCGGACCAAGAGACCCAGTACTTC. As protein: CASSLGLADQETQYF.

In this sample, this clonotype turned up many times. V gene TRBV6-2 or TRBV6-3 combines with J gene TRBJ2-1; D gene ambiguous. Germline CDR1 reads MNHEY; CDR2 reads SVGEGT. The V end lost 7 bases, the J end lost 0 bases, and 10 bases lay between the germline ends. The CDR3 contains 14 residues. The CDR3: CASNQRSSYNEQFF. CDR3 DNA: TGTGCCAGCAACCAGCGTAGCTCCTACAATGAGCAGTTCTTC.

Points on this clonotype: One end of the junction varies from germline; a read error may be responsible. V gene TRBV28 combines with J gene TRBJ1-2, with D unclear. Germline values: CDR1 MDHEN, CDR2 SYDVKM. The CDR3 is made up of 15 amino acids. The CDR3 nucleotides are TGTGCCAGCGGTTTAGTACCCCACAAATATAATGGCTACACCTTC. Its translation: CASGLVPHKYNGYTF.

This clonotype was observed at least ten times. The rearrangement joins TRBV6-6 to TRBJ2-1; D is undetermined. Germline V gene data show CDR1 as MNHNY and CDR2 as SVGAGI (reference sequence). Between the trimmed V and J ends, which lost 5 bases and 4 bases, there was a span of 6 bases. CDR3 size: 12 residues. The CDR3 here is CASSRDYNEQFF. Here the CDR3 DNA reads TGTGCCAGCAGTAGGGATTACAATGAGCAGTTCTTC.

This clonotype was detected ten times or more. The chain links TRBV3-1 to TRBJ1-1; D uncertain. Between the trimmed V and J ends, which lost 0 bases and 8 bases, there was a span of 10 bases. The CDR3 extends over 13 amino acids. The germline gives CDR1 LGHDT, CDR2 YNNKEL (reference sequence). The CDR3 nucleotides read TGTGCCAGCAGCCAAGATAGGGAGGCGGAAGCTTTCTTT. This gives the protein CASSQDREAEAFF. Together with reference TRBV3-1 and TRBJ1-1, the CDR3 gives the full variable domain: DTAVSQTPKYLVTQMGNDKSIKCEQNLGHDTMYWYKQDSKKFLKIMFSYNNKELIINETVPNRFSPKSPDKAHLNLHINSLELGDSAVYFCASSQDREAEAFFGQGTRLTVV.

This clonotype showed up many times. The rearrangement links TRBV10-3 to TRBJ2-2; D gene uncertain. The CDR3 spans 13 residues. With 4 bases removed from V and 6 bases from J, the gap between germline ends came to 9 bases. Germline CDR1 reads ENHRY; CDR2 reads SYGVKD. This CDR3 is CAISVRDPGELFF. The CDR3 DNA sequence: TGTGCCATCAGTGTAAGGGATCCCGGGGAGCTGTTTTTT.

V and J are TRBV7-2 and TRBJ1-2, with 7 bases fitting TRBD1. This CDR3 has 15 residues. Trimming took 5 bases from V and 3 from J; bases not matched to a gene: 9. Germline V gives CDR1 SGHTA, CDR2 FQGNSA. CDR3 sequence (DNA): TGTGCCAGCAGCCCCCGGGTTGACAGGGACTATGGCTACACCTTC. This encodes CASSPRVDRDYGYTF.

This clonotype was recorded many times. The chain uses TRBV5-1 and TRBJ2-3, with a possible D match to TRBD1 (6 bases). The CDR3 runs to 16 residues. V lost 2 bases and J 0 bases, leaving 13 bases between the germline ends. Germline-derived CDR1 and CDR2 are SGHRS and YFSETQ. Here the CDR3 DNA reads TGCGCCAGCAGCTTTGGTCTGGGGGCCAGCACAGATACGCAGTATTTT. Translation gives CASSFGLGASTDTQYF.

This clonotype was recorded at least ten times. The CDR3 loop reads CASSLDVSYEKLFF. For the CDR3, the DNA is TGTGCCAGCAGCTTGGATGTTTCGTATGAAAAACTGTTTTTT. The genes are TRBV7-9 and TRBJ1-4; D is ambiguous. This CDR3 is 14 amino acids long. From germline, CDR1 is SEHNR and CDR2 FQNEAQ (reference sequence). Trimming removed 3 bases at V and 6 bases at J, with 11 bases between.

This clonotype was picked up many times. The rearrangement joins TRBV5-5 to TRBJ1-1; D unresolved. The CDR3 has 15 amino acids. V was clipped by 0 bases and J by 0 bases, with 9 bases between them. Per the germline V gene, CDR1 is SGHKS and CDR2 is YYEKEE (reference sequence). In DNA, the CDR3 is TGTGCCAGCAGCTTGGATGGAGCGATGAACACTGAAGCTTTCTTT. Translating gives CASSLDGAMNTEAFF.

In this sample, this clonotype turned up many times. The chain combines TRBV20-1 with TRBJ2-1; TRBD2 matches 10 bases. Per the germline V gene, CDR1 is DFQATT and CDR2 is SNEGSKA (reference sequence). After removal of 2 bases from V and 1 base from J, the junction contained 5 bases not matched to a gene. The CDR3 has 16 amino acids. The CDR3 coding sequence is TGCAGTGCTAGACCCTGGACTAGCGGTTCCTACAATGAGCAGTTCTTC. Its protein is CSARPWTSGSYNEQFF.

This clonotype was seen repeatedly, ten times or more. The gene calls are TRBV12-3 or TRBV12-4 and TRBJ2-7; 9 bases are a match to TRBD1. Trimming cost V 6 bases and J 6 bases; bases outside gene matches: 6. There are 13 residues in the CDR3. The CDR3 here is CASSRGTGREQYV. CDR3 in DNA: TGTGCCAGCAGCCGCGGGACAGGGCGCGAGCAGTACGTC.